The clone carrying this T cell receptor (beta chain) appeared a few times. What it binds is not known. This specimen comes from a study of identical twins. Study-wide findings and caveats: A lower insertion count was a feature of abundant cord blood beta clonotypes, with no such feature in memory repertoires. Partly confounded zero-insertion analyses could result from invariant MAIT and iNKT cells.

Unique molecular identifiers were in the cDNA, with template-switch universal primer binding. TCRdb re-called the 5' RACE reads with MiXCR, one entry per CDR3 protein. The sample has about 190,000 distinct CDR3 sequences, more than 15% seen once. These same records also appear under a second study, on T cells expressing NK-cell markers. As that study records: Several of the donors also had these clonotypes leading their CD3+CD56-NKG2C+ fraction.

The material sequenced was CD8+ T cells sorted from blood. The receptor was derived from a woman under 30 in good health.

CDR3 coding DNA: TGTGCCAGCAGCGTCGTCCTGGGGGGCAATGAGCAGTTCTTC. This encodes CASSVVLGGNEQFF. This sequence joins TRBV12-3 or TRBV12-4 and TRBJ2-1; tentatively, D is TRBD2 (6 bases). Trimming removed 6 bases at V and 6 bases at J, with 15 bases between. CDR3 length: 14 residues.